The present TCR beta chain was sequenced within a study of blood T cell repertoires in COVID-19. Study-wide background: There were acute and convalescent COVID-19 samples, and they came from the United States, Italy and Spain.

CDR1 and CDR2 from the germline V gene are SGHTA and FQGNSA. J lost 4 bases, V lost 0 bases, and 3 bases had no gene match. The CDR3 is 15 amino acids. The data were produced by immunoSEQ multiplex PCR, yet TCRdb's version contains in-frame clones alone and is incomplete. The table has some 96,000 clones, roughly nine tenths seen once. The receptor's source is a man aged 25-45 years in a cohort sampled during active COVID-19. The V call is TRBV7-2, the J call TRBJ2-1; 7 positions match TRBD2. Sequencing was performed on peripheral blood. CDR3 loop: CASSLAGGLYNEQFF. CDR3 DNA: TGTGCCAGCAGCTTAGCGGGGGGACTATACAATGAGCAGTTCTTC.